The 9 T cell receptor beta chains presented below share a single source sample, sequenced in a study of human T cells and chemical hapten exposure. Documented time point: patch test 3, about 24 weeks after DPC sensitization. The treatment here: therapeutic diphenylcyclopropenone sensitization with weekly scalp DPC. TCRdb called the RACE reads again in MiXCR, with one record for every CDR3 protein. The sample lists roughly 64,000 distinct CDR3 sequences, approximately 11% occurring once. Here the sequenced sample was whole blood, taken in connection with sensitization to the hapten diphenylcyclopropenone (DPC). The origin of the receptors is a woman in her 30s with alopecia areata. Some clones in this sample may be carry-over from other donors' samples.

This clonotype was picked up many times. V usage is TRBV6-2 or TRBV6-3 and J usage is TRBJ1-6; perhaps TRBD1 as D (5 bases). Trimming cost V 2 bases and J 10 bases, with 12 bases left between them. Germline CDR1 reads MNHEY; CDR2 reads SVGEGT. This CDR3 is 14 amino acids long. This chain's CDR3 is CASSYQGRRSPLHF. In nucleotides, the CDR3 is TGTGCCAGCAGTTACCAGGGAAGAAGATCACCCCTCCACTTT.

This clonotype was seen a single time. V gene TRBV11-2 combines with J gene TRBJ1-1, with TRBD1 matching 8 bases. Germline trimming cut 5 bases from V and 3 bases from J; bases unmatched to any gene: 8. Germline V gene lookup returns CDR1 SGHAT and CDR2 FQNNGV. This CDR3 comprises 15 residues. CDR3 DNA: TGTGCCAGCAGCGGTCGGGACAGGACGGACACTGAAGCTTTCTTT. Translation: CASSGRDRTDTEAFF.

In its sample, this clonotype was seen a few times. The chain links TRBV25-1 to TRBJ2-3, with 14 bases identical to TRBD2. Germline V gene sequence: CDR1 MGHDK, CDR2 SYGVNS. The CDR3 sequence is 13 residues long. V dropped 10 bases and J dropped 5; count of bases not matched to a gene: 2. The CDR3 loop is CATGLAGGDTQYF. In DNA, the CDR3 is TGTGCCACTGGACTAGCGGGAGGAGATACGCAGTATTTT.

In its sample, this clonotype was seen a few times. The CDR3 DNA reads TGTGCCAGTAGCCACACCAGACGTTGGGACTTCACAGATACGCAGTATTTT. This encodes CASSHTRRWDFTDTQYF. The chain has TRBV19 and TRBJ2-3, with D perhaps matching TRBD2 (6 bases). Trimming left V 6 bases short and J 2 bases short, with 21 bases between. From germline, CDR1 is LNHDA and CDR2 SQIVND (reference sequence). CDR3 length: 17 amino acids.

This clonotype was observed at least ten times. The chain has TRBV28 and TRBJ2-2; 7 bases map to TRBD1. The CDR3 loop spans 14 amino acids. The V gene end was trimmed by 6 bases and the J gene end by 9 bases; junction bases not matched to a gene: 10. CDR1 and CDR2 (germline): MDHEN, SYDVKM. CDR3 in amino acids: CASRGDRNYRELFF. The CDR3 DNA sequence: TGTGCCAGCAGAGGGGACAGAAACTATCGGGAGCTGTTTTTT.

This clonotype was seen more than once but under ten times. V and J are TRBV3-1 and TRBJ1-5, with a weak D call TRBD1 (5 bases). The CDR3 has 14 residues. The germline CDR1 and CDR2 sequences are LGHDT and YNNKEL (reference sequence). Trimming left V 1 base short and J 9 bases short, with 13 bases between. The CDR3 is CASSQGVGEGPQHF. In DNA form, the CDR3 reads TGTGCCAGCAGCCAAGGGGTAGGGGAAGGGCCCCAGCATTTT.

This clonotype turned up a few times. The rearrangement links TRBV7-2 to TRBJ2-3; TRBD1 agrees at 7 bases. The CDR3 loop spans 12 amino acids. The germline V gene encodes CDR1 SGHTA and CDR2 FQGNSA. The junction had 2 bases not matched to a gene; V was cut back by 4 bases and J by 7 bases. CDR3 bases: TGTGCCAGCAGCTCACAGGGGAATACGCAGTATTTT. It encodes CASSSQGNTQYF. Combining the CDR3 with reference TRBV7-2 and TRBJ2-3 gives the whole variable domain GAGVSQSPSNKVTEKGKDVELRCDPISGHTALYWYRQSLGQGLEFLIYFQGNSAPDKSGLPSDRFSAERTGGSVSTLTIQRTQQEDSAVYLCASSSQGNTQYFGPGTRLTVL.

This clonotype was picked up many times. The CDR3 nucleotides are TGTGCCAGCAGCGTAGAAAGGGGCTTCTCCTACAATGAGCAGTTCTTC. It yields the protein CASSVERGFSYNEQFF. The chain has TRBV9 and TRBJ2-1, with D tentatively TRBD1 (5 bases). The CDR3 contains 16 residues. Germline loops: CDR1 SGDLS, CDR2 YYNGEE. Trimming stripped 0 bases from V and 0 bases from J, with 10 bases between.

This chain uses TRBV6-5 with TRBJ1-2; D call uncertain. Germline V gene lookup returns CDR1 MNHEY and CDR2 SVGAGI. The CDR3 is 16 residues long. Trimming removed 2 bases from V and 0 bases from J, with 13 bases in between. DNA for the CDR3: TGTGCCAGCAGTTACAGTCGGACCGGAGCTAACTATGGCTACACCTTC. Amino acids: CASSYSRTGANYGYTF.